Reported below is one TCR beta chain. These data come from a study of blood T cells in healthy people across ages. The germline CDR1 and CDR2 sequences are DFQATT and SNEGSKA (reference sequence). The V gene end was trimmed by 6 bases and the J gene end by 1 base; junction bases not matched to a gene: 8. CDR3 length: 15 amino acids. Together with a sample-barcoded 5' primer, a J-beta primer mix was included in a second PCR lasting roughly 6 to 12 cycles. Each CDR3 protein is one row after TCRdb ran MiXCR on the 5' RACE reads. Found here are around 1,800,000 distinct CDR3 sequences, roughly 43% of them singletons; the top ten hold 23%.

The chain recombines TRBV20-1 with TRBJ1-1; TRBD1 matches 10 bases. This receptor was obtained from a human donor in good health. Sequenced sample: blood. CDR3 coding DNA: TGCAGTGCCGGGGACAGGGGCGTCTCGAACACTGAAGCTTTCTTT. It specifies CSAGDRGVSNTEAFF.